This T cell receptor beta chain was observed in a study of CD8 T cells in Susac syndrome. Trimming cost V 1 base and J 3 bases, with 14 bases left between them. CDR1 and CDR2 (germline): SGHAT, FQNNGV. This CDR3 spans 16 amino acids. Roughly 0.45 to 1 ug RNA was reverse transcribed with random hexamers. The authors amplified TCR beta CDR3 across 54 Vbeta and 13 Jbeta using immunoSEQ multiplex PCR. TCRdb fed the immunoSEQ multiplex PCR reads into MiXCR, producing one record per CDR3 protein. This sample yields more than 55,000 distinct CDR3 sequences, of which 85% to 95% are seen a single time; roughly 0.22% belongs to the top ten.

The sample taken for sequencing was CD8+ T cells from PBMCs. This receptor was identified in a human donor in good health. This chain joins TRBV11-2 and TRBJ2-3; possibly TRBD1 for D (6 bases). The CDR3 coding sequence is TGTGCCAGCAGCTTAGTCAAGGTCAGGGGAACAGATACGCAGTATTTT. It translates to CASSLVKVRGTDTQYF. Combining the CDR3 with reference TRBV11-2 and TRBJ2-3 gives the whole variable domain EAGVAQSPRYKIIEKRQSVAFWCNPISGHATLYWYQQILGQGPKLLIQFQNNGVVDDSQLPKDRFSAERLKGVDSTLKIQPAKLEDSAVYLCASSLVKVRGTDTQYFGPGTRLTVL.